Listed below are T cell receptor beta chains from one sample, sequenced in a study of regulatory T cells in long-lasting Graves disease. In TCRdb, the multiplex PCR reads were re-called with MiXCR into one record per CDR3 protein. The table records 400,000 to 500,000 distinct CDR3 sequences, 20% to 25% of them present only once. The sample here was peripheral blood mononuclear cells (PBMCs), taken when the disease was refractory, from a patient treated with antithyroid drugs. Receptors were obtained from a female donor with Graves disease. Both conserved end residues are part of each CDR3. Each record gives: D gene, clone size, J gene, CDR3 length, V gene, CDR3 protein, CDR3 DNA. A D gene is named only where the DNA matches it firmly. Size tells how often a clone was seen (once, few, many) or the class of an expanded clone, and some rows leave it out.

TRBD2	NA	TRBJ2-1	18	TRBV7-2	CASSLVLAGAALGDEQFF	TGTGCCAGCAGCTTAGTACTAGCGGGGGCGGCACTTGGCGATGAGCAGTTCTTC
NA	few	TRBJ1-1	14	TRBV6-2/TRBV6-3	CASSSWVGGTEAFF	TGTGCCAGCAGTTCCTGGGTGGGGGGCACTGAAGCTTTCTTT
TRBD2	NA	TRBJ2-5	15	TRBV7-9	CASSPQTSGKQTQYF	TGTGCCAGCAGCCCGCAGACTAGCGGGAAACAGACCCAGTACTTC
NA	NA	TRBJ1-5	13	TRBV7-8	CASSFWLNQPQHF	TGTGCCAGCAGCTTTTGGCTGAATCAGCCCCAGCATTTT
NA	few	TRBJ2-4	14	TRBV6-5	CASSYSLEGNIQYF	TGTGCCAGCAGTTACTCCCTAGAGGGAAACATTCAGTACTTC
TRBD1	NA	TRBJ1-4	17	TRBV6-2/TRBV6-3	CASSPGTGARINEKLFF	TGTGCCAGCAGTCCCGGGACAGGGGCACGAATTAATGAAAAACTGTTTTTT
TRBD2	NA	TRBJ2-5	15	TRBV28	CASSPRDYHQETQYF	TGTGCCAGCAGTCCCCGGGACTACCACCAAGAGACCCAGTACTTC
TRBD2	few	TRBJ2-7	14	TRBV29-1	CSAGSAERGHEQYF	TGCAGCGCTGGATCGGCGGAGCGGGGCCACGAGCAGTACTTC
NA	NA	TRBJ1-5	16	TRBV29-1	CSVLIPVGAGNQPQHF	TGCAGCGTTTTAATCCCCGTGGGGGCGGGCAATCAGCCCCAGCATTTT
TRBD1	NA	TRBJ1-2	13	TRBV20-1	CSARPRGNYGYTF	TGCAGTGCTAGGCCCAGGGGGAACTATGGCTACACCTTC
NA	many	TRBJ1-2	12	TRBV28	CASSAPRYGYTF	TGTGCCAGCAGTGCCCCGCGCTATGGCTACACCTTC
NA	many	TRBJ2-5	15	TRBV2	CASSERSGPGETQYF	TGTGCCAGCAGTGAGCGGTCCGGACCGGGGGAGACCCAGTACTTC
NA	few	TRBJ1-1	14	TRBV19	CASSPTGGHTEAFF	TGTGCCAGTAGTCCGACGGGGGGTCACACTGAAGCTTTCTTT
TRBD1	NA	TRBJ2-7	14	TRBV6-1	CASSDRDRVYEQYF	TGTGCCAGCAGTGACCGGGACAGGGTGTACGAGCAGTACTTC
NA	NA	TRBJ2-2	14	TRBV10-1	CASRRGGDAGELFF	TGCGCCAGCAGGCGCGGGGGCGACGCCGGGGAGCTGTTTTTT
NA	NA	TRBJ1-4	15	TRBV6-5	CASSYSSWPGEKLFF	TGTGCCAGCAGTTACTCGAGTTGGCCAGGGGAAAAACTGTTTTTT
TRBD2	few	TRBJ2-2	17	TRBV4-3	CASSQGWTSGNLGELFF	TGCGCCAGCAGCCAGGGCTGGACTAGCGGGAATCTCGGGGAGCTGTTTTTT
NA	NA	TRBJ1-1	12	TRBV19	CATGQPNTGAFF	TGTGCCACCGGACAGCCGAACACTGGAGCTTTCTTT
NA	NA	TRBJ1-1	14	TRBV5-1	CASSLVGYGTEAFF	TGCGCCAGCAGCTTGGTGGGATACGGCACTGAAGCTTTCTTT
NA	NA	TRBJ2-1	15	TRBV7-6	CASSLGAGTYNEQFF	TGTGCCAGCAGCTTAGGGGCGGGGACCTACAATGAGCAGTTCTTC
TRBD2	many	TRBJ2-5	14	TRBV7-2	CASSPTSGKKTQYF	TGTGCCAGCAGCCCGACTAGCGGGAAAAAGACCCAGTACTTC
TRBD1	many	TRBJ1-1	13	TRBV27	CASRAGGGTEAFF	TGTGCCAGCAGGGCAGGGGGGGGCACTGAAGCTTTCTTT
TRBD1	NA	TRBJ1-6	15	TRBV19	CASSPIDRVDSPLHF	TGTGCCAGTAGCCCGATTGACAGGGTTGATTCACCCCTCCACTTT
NA	NA	TRBJ2-5	13	TRBV12-5	CASGLGAGETQYF	TGTGCTAGTGGTTTAGGCGCGGGGGAGACCCAGTACTTC
NA	many	TRBJ1-5	16	TRBV2	CASRLRQVGSNQPQHF	TGTGCCAGCAGACTAAGACAGGTTGGAAGCAATCAGCCCCAGCATTTT
NA	NA	TRBJ2-5	16	TRBV4-3	CASSQSPGQPGETQYF	TGCGCCAGCAGCCAGAGCCCGGGACAACCGGGGGAGACCCAGTACTTC
NA	many	TRBJ2-7	12	TRBV12-3/TRBV12-4	CASSPGTFEQYF	TGTGCCAGCAGTCCCGGGACATTCGAGCAGTACTTC
NA	NA	TRBJ2-2	16	TRBV19	CASSMQGQKLTGELFF	TGTGCCAGTAGTATGCAAGGACAGAAACTCACCGGGGAGCTGTTTTTT
NA	NA	TRBJ1-2	15	TRBV20-1	CSARDPRGSNYGYTF	TGCAGTGCTAGAGACCCCCGGGGGAGTAACTATGGCTACACCTTC
NA	NA	TRBJ2-5	16	TRBV6-4	CASSYGGSGPSETQYF	TGTGCCAGCAGTTACGGCGGTAGCGGCCCTTCTGAGACCCAGTACTTC
TRBD1	NA	TRBJ1-5	13	TRBV30	CAWSTQGSQPQHF	TGTGCCTGGAGTACACAGGGGTCACAGCCCCAGCATTTT